A selection of T cell receptor beta chains follows, all from one sample in a study of chemoradiotherapy in HPV16-positive cancers. Method: immunoSEQ multiplex PCR; TCRdb's copy keeps in-frame clones and lacks some. This repertoire shows about 15,000 clones, about nine tenths found once; its top ten account for 2.7%. The sample consisted of blood, taken from a patient who underwent chemoradiotherapy. Every receptor here comes from a human donor with HPV-associated anogenital cancer. CDR3s include the opening cysteine and the closing phenylalanine or tryptophan. Each record gives: D gene, J gene, clone size, CDR3 length, V gene, CDR3 DNA, CDR3 protein. A D gene is named only where the DNA matches it firmly. Rows may omit the clone size; those that give it use once, few, many or a size class.

>TRBD1|TRBJ1-1|once|14|TRBV7-3
TGTGCCAGCAGCTTAACGGGGACAGACACTGAAGCTTTCTTT
CASSLTGTDTEAFF
>TRBD1|TRBJ1-2|NA|13|TRBV11-3
TGTGCCAGCAGCTTAGGGACAGGGGATGAGAACACCTTC
CASSLGTGDENTF
>TRBD1|TRBJ2-5|NA|15|TRBV19
TGTGCCAGTAGTTACGTCGGACAGGGGCAAGAGACCCAGTACTTC
CASSYVGQGQETQYF
>TRBD2|TRBJ2-1|NA|16|TRBV7-3
TGTGCCAGCAGCACTCTAGCGGGGAGCTCCTACAATGAGCAGTTCTTC
CASSTLAGSSYNEQFF
>NA|TRBJ2-5|NA|13|TRBV4-1
TGCGCCAGCAGCCAAGAAGTGCGAGAGACCCAGTACTTC
CASSQEVRETQYF
>NA|TRBJ1-2|once|13|TRBV19
TGTGCCTCGGAGGGGAGAACTAACTATGGCTACACCTTC
CASEGRTNYGYTF
>NA|TRBJ2-7|NA|16|TRBV11-2
TGTGCCAGCAGCCGTTCTCTCCGGGGCCTCACCTACGAGCAGTACTTC
CASSRSLRGLTYEQYF
>TRBD2|TRBJ2-7|NA|14|TRBV18
TGTGCCAGCTCACCACGCGGGAGCTCCTACGAGCAGTACTTC
CASSPRGSSYEQYF
>NA|TRBJ1-4|NA|14|TRBV7-7
TGTGCTAGCAGCTTAGGAGGCTTTGGGGAAAAACTGTTTTTT
CASSLGGFGEKLFF
>NA|TRBJ2-5|NA|15|TRBV9
TGTGCCAGCAGCGTAGGGGGGACTCCCGCGGAGACCCAGTACTTC
CASSVGGTPAETQYF
>NA|TRBJ2-7|NA|12|TRBV30
TGTGCCTGGAGTAACAGGGCCTACGAGCAGTACTTC
CAWSNRAYEQYF
>NA|TRBJ2-7|NA|13|TRBV27
TGTGCCAGCAGTTTAGGGACAATTTACGAGCAGTACTTC
CASSLGTIYEQYF
>NA|TRBJ1-6|NA|16|TRBV19
TGTGCCAGTAGTATGACCCTGAAGGGGAGAGAGTCACCCCTCCACTTT
CASSMTLKGRESPLHF
>NA|TRBJ2-7|few|15|TRBV7-9
TGTGCCAGCAGCTTAGCCGGGACCAAGATCTACGAGCAGTACTTC
CASSLAGTKIYEQYF
>TRBD1|TRBJ2-7|NA|13|TRBV30
TGTGCCTGTATCAGGGACAGGAGCTACGAGCAGTACTTC
CACIRDRSYEQYF
>TRBD1|TRBJ1-5|NA|17|TRBV7-9
TGTGCCAGCAGCTTTGTATTCGTCGGACAGGTCAATCAGCCCCAGCATTTT
CASSFVFVGQVNQPQHF
>NA|TRBJ1-1|NA|14|TRBV21-1
TGTGCCAGCAGCCACCGGGACCTCGACACTGAAGCTTTCTTT
CASSHRDLDTEAFF
>NA|TRBJ2-7|NA|12|TRBV10-3
TGTGCCATCAGTGACACCACCTACGAGCAGTACTTC
CAISDTTYEQYF
>NA|TRBJ2-1|NA|12|TRBV18
TGTGCCAGCTCTGACGCGGTCAATGAGCAGTTCTTC
CASSDAVNEQFF
>NA|TRBJ1-5|NA|15|TRBV6-1
TGTGCCAGCAGTGAAGCCAGGACCGTGTATCAGCCCCAGCATTTT
CASSEARTVYQPQHF
>NA|TRBJ2-7|NA|15|TRBV19
TGTGCCAGTAGTATCGGACGAACCCTTACCTACGAGCAGTACTTC
CASSIGRTLTYEQYF
>TRBD1|TRBJ2-1|NA|17|TRBV27
TGTGCCAGCAGCAAACTATCCGGGACAGGCGAATTCAATGAGCAGTTCTTC
CASSKLSGTGEFNEQFF
>NA|TRBJ2-7|NA|15|TRBV7-2
TGTGCCAGCAGCTTAAGGGGGGGCAGGACCTACGAGCAGTACTTC
CASSLRGGRTYEQYF
>NA|TRBJ2-7|NA|15|TRBV11-2
TGTGCCAGCAGCCCACGGCAGCGGGTGAGACTCGAGCAGTACTTC
CASSPRQRVRLEQYF
>NA|TRBJ2-3|few|15|TRBV5-8
TGTGCCAGCAGGCAGGAGAGGGGACACACAGATACGCAGTATTTT
CASRQERGHTDTQYF